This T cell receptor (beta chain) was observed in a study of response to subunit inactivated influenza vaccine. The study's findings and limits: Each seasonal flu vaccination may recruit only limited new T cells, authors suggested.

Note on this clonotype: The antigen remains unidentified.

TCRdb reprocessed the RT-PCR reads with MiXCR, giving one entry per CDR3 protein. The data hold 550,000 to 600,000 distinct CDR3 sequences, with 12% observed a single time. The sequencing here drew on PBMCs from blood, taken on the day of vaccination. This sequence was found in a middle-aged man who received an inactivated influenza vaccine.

In nucleotides, the CDR3 is TGTGCCAGCAGCTTAGGGGCAGCCGGGATCCAGACAGATACGCAGTATTTT. This codes for CASSLGAAGIQTDTQYF. The rearrangement joins TRBV7-6 to TRBJ2-3; perhaps TRBD2 as D (5 bases). This CDR3 comprises 17 residues. V was trimmed by 1 base and J by 3 bases, leaving 17 bases between them. Per germline, CDR1 SGHVS and CDR2 FNYEAQ.